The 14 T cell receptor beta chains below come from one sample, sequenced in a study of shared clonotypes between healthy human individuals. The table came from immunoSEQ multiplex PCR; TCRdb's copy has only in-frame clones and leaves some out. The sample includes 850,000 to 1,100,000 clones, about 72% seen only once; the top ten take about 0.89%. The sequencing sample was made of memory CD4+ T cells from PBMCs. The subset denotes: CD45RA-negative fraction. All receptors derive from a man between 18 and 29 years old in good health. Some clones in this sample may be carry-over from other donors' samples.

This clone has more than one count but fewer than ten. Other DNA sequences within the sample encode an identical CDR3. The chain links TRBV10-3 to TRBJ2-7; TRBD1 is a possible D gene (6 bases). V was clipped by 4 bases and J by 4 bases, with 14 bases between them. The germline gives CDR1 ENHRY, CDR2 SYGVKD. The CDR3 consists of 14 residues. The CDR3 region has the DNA TGTGCCATCAGTGGGTCAGGGGTAGGGTACGAGCAGTACTTC. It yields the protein CAISGSGVGYEQYF.

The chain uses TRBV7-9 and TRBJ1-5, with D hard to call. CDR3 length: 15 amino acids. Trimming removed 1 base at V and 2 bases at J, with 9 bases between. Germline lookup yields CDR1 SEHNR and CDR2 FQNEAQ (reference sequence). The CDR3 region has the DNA TGTGCCAGCAGCTTAGAGGGCCGGGGCAATCAGCCCCAGCATTTT. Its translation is CASSLEGRGNQPQHF.

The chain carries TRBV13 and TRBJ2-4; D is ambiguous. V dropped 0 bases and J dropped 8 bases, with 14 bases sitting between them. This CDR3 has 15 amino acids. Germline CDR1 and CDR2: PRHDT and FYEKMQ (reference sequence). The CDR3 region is CASSLGPPRSDIQYF. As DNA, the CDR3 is TGTGCCAGCAGCTTAGGCCCTCCCCGGTCGGACATTCAGTACTTC. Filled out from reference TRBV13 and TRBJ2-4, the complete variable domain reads AAGVIQSPRHLIKEKRETATLKCYPIPRHDTVYWYQQGPGQDPQFLISFYEKMQSDKGSIPDRFSAQQFSDYHSELNMSSLELGDSALYFCASSLGPPRSDIQYFGAGTRLSVL.

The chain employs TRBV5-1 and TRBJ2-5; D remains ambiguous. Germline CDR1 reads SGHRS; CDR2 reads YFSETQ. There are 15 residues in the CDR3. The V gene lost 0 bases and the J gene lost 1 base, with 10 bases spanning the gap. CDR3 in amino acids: CASSLVGGFQETQYF. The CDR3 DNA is TGCGCCAGCAGCTTGGTAGGCGGCTTCCAAGAGACCCAGTACTTC.

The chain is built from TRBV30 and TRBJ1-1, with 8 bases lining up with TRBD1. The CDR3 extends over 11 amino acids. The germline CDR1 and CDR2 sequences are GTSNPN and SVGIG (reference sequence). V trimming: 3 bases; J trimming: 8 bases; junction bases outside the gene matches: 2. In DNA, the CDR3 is TGTGCCTGGAGGGACAGGGAGGAAGCTTTCTTT. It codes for CAWRDREEAFF.

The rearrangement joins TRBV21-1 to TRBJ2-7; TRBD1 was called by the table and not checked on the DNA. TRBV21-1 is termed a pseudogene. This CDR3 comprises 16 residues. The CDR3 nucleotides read TGTGCCAGCAGCAAGAAAGTCAGGGGGATCGTCTACGAGCAGTACTTC. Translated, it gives CASSKKVRGIVYEQYF.

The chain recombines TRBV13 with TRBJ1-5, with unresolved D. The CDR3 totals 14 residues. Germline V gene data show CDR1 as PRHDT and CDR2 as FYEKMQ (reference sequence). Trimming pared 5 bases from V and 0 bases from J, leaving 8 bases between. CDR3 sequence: CASSPRDSNQPQHF. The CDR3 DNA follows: TGTGCCAGCAGCCCCCGGGATAGCAATCAGCCCCAGCATTTT.

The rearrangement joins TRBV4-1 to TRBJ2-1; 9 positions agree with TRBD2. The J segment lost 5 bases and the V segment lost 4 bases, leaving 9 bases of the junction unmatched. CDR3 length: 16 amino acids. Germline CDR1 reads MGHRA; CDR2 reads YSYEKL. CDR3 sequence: CASSLVISGSNNEQFF. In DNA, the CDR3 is TGCGCCAGCAGCCTCGTGATTAGCGGGAGCAACAATGAGCAGTTCTTC.

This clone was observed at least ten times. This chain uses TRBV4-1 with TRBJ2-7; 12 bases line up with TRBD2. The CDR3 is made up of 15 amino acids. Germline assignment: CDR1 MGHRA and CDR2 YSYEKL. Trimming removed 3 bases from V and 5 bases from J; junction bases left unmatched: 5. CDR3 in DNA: TGCGCCAGCAGCCACCTGACTAGCGGGAGTAACGAGCAGTACTTC. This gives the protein CASSHLTSGSNEQYF.

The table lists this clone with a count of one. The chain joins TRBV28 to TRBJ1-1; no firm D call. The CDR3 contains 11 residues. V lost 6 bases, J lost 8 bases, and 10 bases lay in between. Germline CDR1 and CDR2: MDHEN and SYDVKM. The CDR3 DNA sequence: TGTGCCAGCAGCACCCCACGAGAAGCTTTCTTT. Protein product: CASSTPREAFF.

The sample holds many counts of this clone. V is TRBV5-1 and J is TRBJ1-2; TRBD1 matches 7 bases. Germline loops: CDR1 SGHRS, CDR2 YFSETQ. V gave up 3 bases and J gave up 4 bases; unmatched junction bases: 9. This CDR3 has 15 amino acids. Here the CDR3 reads CASSSMGQSGYGYTF. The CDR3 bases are TGCGCCAGCAGCTCCATGGGACAGTCAGGCTATGGCTACACCTTC. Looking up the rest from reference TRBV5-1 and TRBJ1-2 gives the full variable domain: KAGVTQTPRYLIKTRGQQVTLSCSPISGHRSVSWYQQTPGQGLQFLFEYFSETQRNKGNFPGRFSGRQFSNSRSEMNVSTLELGDSALYLCASSSMGQSGYGYTFGSGTRLTVV.

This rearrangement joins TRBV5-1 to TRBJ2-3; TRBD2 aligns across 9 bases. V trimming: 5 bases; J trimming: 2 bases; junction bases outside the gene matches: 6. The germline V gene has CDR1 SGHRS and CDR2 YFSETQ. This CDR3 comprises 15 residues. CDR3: CASRSSGDPTDTQYF. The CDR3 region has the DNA TGCGCCAGCAGATCTAGCGGGGACCCCACAGATACGCAGTATTTT. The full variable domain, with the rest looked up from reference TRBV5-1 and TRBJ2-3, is KAGVTQTPRYLIKTRGQQVTLSCSPISGHRSVSWYQQTPGQGLQFLFEYFSETQRNKGNFPGRFSGRQFSNSRSEMNVSTLELGDSALYLCASRSSGDPTDTQYFGPGTRLTVL.

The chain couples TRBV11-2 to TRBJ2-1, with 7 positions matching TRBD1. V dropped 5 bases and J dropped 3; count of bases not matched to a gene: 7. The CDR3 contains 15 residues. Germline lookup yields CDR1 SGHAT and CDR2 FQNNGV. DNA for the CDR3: TGTGCCAGCAGCCAACCGGACAGGCTCTACAATGAGCAGTTCTTC. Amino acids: CASSQPDRLYNEQFF.

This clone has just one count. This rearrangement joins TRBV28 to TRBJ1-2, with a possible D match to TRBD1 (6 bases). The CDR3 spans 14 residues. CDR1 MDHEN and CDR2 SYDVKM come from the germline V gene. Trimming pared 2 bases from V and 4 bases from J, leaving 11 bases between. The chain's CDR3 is CASSLLSRGYGYTF. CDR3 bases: TGTGCCAGCAGTTTACTCTCCAGGGGCTATGGCTACACCTTC.